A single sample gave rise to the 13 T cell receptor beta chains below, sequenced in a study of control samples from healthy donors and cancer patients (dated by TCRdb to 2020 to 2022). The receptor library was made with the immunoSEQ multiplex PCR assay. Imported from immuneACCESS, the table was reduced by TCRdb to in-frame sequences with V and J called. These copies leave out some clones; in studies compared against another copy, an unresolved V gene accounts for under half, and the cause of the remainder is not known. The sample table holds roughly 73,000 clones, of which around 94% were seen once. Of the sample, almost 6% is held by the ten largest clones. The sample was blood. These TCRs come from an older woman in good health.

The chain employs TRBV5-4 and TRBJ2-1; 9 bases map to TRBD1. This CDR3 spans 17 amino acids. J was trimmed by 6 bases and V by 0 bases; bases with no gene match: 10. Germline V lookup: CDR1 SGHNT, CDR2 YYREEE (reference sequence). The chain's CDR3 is CASSLAGGTGFGNEQFF. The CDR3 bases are TGTGCCAGCAGCTTGGCCGGAGGGACAGGGTTCGGCAATGAGCAGTTCTTC.

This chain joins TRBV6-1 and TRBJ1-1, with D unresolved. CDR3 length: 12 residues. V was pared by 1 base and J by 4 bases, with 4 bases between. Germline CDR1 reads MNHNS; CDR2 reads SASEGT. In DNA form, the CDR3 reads TGTGCCAGCAGTGAAGGCGGCACTGAAGCTTTCTTT. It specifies CASSEGGTEAFF.

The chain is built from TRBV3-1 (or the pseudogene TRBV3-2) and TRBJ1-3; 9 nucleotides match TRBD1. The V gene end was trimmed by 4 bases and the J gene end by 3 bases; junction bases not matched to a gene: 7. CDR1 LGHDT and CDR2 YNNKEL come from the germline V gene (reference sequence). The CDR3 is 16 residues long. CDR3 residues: CASSLQQGAGGNTIYF. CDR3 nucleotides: TGTGCCAGCAGCCTCCAACAGGGGGCAGGTGGAAACACCATATATTTT.

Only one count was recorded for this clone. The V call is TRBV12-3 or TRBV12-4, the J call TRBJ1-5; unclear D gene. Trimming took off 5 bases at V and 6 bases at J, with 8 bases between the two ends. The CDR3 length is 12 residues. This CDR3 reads CASSPEGQPQHF. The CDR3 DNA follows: TGTGCCAGCAGTCCCGAGGGTCAGCCCCAGCATTTT.

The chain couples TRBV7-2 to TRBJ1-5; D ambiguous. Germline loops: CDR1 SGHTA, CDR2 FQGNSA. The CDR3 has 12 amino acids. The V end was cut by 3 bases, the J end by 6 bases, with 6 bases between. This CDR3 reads CASSFVGQPQHF. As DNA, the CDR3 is TGTGCCAGCAGCTTCGTGGGTCAGCCCCAGCATTTT.

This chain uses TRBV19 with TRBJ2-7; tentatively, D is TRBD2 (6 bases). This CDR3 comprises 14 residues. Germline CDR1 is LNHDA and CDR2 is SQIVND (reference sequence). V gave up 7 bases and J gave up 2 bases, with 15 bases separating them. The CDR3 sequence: CASNRGGSTYEQYF. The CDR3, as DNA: TGTGCCAGTAACCGTGGAGGGTCGACCTACGAGCAGTACTTC.

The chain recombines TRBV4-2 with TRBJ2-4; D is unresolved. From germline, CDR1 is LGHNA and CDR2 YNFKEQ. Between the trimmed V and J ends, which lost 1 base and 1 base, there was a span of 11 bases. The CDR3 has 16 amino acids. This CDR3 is CASSQGSDPAKNIQYF. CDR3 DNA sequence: TGTGCCAGCAGCCAAGGCAGCGATCCGGCCAAAAACATTCAGTACTTC.

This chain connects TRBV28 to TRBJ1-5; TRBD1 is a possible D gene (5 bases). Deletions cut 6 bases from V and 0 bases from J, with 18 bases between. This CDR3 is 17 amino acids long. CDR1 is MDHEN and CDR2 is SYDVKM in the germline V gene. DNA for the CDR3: TGTGCCAGCAGCCCTCTAGGGGAGGCTTATAGCAATCAGCCCCAGCATTTT. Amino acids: CASSPLGEAYSNQPQHF.

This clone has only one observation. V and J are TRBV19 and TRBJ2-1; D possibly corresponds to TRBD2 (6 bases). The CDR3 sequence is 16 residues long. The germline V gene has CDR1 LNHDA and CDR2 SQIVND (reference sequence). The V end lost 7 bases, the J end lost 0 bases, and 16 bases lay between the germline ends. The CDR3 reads CASKEGAGSSYNEQFF. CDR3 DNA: TGTGCCAGTAAGGAGGGAGCAGGGAGCTCCTACAATGAGCAGTTCTTC.

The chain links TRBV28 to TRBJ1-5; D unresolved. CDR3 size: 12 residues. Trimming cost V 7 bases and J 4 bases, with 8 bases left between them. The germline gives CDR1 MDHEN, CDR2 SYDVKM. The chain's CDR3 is CASMRVNQPQHF. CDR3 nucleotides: TGTGCCAGCATGAGGGTGAATCAGCCCCAGCATTTT.

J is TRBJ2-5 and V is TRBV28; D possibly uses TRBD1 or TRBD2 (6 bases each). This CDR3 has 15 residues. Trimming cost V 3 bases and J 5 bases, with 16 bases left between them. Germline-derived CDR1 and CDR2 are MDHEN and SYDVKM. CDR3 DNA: TGTGCCAGCAGTTTCTCTACTGGGGGGCTGGAGACCCAGTACTTC. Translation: CASSFSTGGLETQYF.

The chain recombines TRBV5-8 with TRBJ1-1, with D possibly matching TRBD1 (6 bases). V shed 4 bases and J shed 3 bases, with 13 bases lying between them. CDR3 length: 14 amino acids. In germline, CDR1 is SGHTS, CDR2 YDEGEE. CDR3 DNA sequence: TGTGCCAGCAGCATGTACAGGGTAGACACTGAAGCTTTCTTT. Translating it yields CASSMYRVDTEAFF.

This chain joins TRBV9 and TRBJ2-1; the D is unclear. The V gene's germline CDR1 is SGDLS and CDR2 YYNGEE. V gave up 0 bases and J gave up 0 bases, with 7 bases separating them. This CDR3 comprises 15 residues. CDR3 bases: TGTGCCAGCAGCGTAGATCTCCTCTCCTACAATGAGCAGTTCTTC. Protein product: CASSVDLLSYNEQFF.